The 2 T cell receptor beta chains in this list originate from one sample, sequenced in a study of T cells in Graves' hyperthyroidism and ophthalmopathy. RNA transcripts provided the source from which TCR beta CDR3 regions were amplified. With the HTBI primer set, the TCR CDR3 went through a first round of RT-PCR. TCRdb analysed the multiplex PCR reads with MiXCR anew, one entry per CDR3 protein. The table lists 750,000 to 900,000 distinct CDR3 sequences, over 35% of them singletons. The sample was blood. These receptors originate from a man younger than 35 with Graves' hyperthyroidism.

This clonotype was seen just once. The rearrangement uses TRBV5-6 and TRBJ1-2, with D hard to call. CDR3 size: 14 residues. CDR1 is SGHDT, CDR2 YYEEEE, per germline. The V end was cut by 3 bases, the J end by 4 bases, with 13 bases between. The CDR3 bases are TGTGCCAGCAGCTCCTTAACTCCTACCTATGGCTACACCTTC. Amino acid sequence: CASSSLTPTYGYTF.

This clonotype appeared many times. The CDR3 nucleotides read TGCAGCGTGGGGCGGGTAGAGGGCACTGAAGCTTTCTTT. Translated: CSVGRVEGTEAFF. The J gene is TRBJ1-1, the V gene TRBV29-1; a possible D gene is TRBD1 (5 bases). The CDR3 loop spans 13 amino acids. V was cut by 6 bases and J by 4 bases, with 15 bases left in between. Germline V lookup: CDR1 SQVTM, CDR2 ANQGSEA.